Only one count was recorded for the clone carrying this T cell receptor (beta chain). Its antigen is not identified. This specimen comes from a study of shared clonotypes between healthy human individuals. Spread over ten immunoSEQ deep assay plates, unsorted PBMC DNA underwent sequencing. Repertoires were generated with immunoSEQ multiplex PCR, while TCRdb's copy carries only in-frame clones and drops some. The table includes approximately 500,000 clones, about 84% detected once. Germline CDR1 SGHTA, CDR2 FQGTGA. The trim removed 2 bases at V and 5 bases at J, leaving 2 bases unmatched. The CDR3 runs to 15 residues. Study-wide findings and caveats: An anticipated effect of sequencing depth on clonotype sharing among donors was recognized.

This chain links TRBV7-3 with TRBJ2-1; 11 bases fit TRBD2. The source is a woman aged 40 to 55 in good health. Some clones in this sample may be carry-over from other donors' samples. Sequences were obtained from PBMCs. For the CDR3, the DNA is TGTGCCAGCAGCTTACTAGCGGGAGGACACAATGAGCAGTTCTTC. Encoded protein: CASSLLAGGHNEQFF.